This entry is about one T cell receptor (beta chain). The same CDR3 also results from other DNA sequences found in this sample. This sample stems from a study of shared clonotypes between healthy human individuals. Per the germline V gene, CDR1 is SQVTM and CDR2 is ANQGSEA. CDR3 size: 14 residues. The junction had 3 bases not matched to a gene; V was cut back by 1 base and J by 3 bases. Profiled with immunoSEQ multiplex PCR; TCRdb holds only in-frame clones, not every one. The data hold approximately 2.1 million clones, with just over 90% observed a single time. What was sequenced was naive CD4+ T cells from PBMCs. Stated subset: CD45RA+ positively selected. This chain uses TRBV29-1 with TRBJ2-3; 8 nucleotides match TRBD2. This TCR was sampled from a man aged 18 to 29 in good health. Some clones in this sample may be carry-over from other donors' samples. CDR3 coding DNA: TGCAGCGTTGAAGGACGGGGGGGGACAGATACGCAGTATTTT. Translating it yields CSVEGRGGTDTQYF.